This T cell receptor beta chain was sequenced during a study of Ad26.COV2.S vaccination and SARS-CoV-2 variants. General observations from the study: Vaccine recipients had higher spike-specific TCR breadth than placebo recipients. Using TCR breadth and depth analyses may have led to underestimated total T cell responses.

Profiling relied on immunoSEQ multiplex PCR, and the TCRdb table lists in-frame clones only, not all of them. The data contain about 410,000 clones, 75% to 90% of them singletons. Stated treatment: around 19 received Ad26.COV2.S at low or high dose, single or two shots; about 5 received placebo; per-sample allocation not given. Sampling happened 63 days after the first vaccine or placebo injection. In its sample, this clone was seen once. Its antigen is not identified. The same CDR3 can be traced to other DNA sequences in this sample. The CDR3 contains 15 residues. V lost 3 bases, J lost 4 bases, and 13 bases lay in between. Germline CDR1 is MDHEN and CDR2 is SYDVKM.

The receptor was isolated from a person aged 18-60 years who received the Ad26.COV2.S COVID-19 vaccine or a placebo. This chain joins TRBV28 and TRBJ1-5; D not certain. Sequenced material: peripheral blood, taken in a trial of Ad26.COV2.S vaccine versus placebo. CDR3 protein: CASSFGPLGNQPQHF. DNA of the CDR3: TGTGCCAGCAGTTTTGGCCCCCTGGGTAATCAGCCCCAGCATTTT. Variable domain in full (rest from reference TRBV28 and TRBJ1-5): DVKVTQSSRYLVKRTGEKVFLECVQDMDHENMFWYRQDPGLGLRLIYFSYDVKMKEKGDIPEGYSVSREKKERFSLILESASTNQTSMYLCASSFGPLGNQPQHFGDGTRLSIL.